Listed here is a single T cell receptor (beta chain). Its target is not known. These data belong to a study of shared clonotypes between healthy human individuals. Study-wide background: Researchers assigned three CD4 naive, three CD4 memory, two CD8 naive and one CD8 memory plate to each donor. General study results and limits: Across subsets, estimated richness was generally greater for naive than for memory populations.

The assay used deep level. Genomic DNA of each subset was evenly split across several immunoSEQ plates. Clones were read by immunoSEQ multiplex PCR, and TCRdb kept only the in-frame ones, dropping some. The table lists about 2,500,000 clones, more than 80% of them singletons. The CDR3 totals 20 residues. The ends lost 5 bases at V and 0 bases at J; junction bases unmatched: 19. Germline CDR1 is KGHSH and CDR2 is LQKENI. The sequenced material came from naive CD4+ T cells sorted from blood. Specified subset: CD45RA+ positively selected. The sequence came from a man aged 18 to 30 in good health. The V gene is TRBV18, the J gene TRBJ2-5; 9 positions match TRBD1. Written as DNA, the CDR3 is TGTGCCAGCTCAACCCCGACAGGGGGGGCTAGCGGCATGTACCAAGAGACCCAGTACTTC. It yields the protein CASSTPTGGASGMYQETQYF.